This T cell receptor beta chain was obtained from a study of T cells in tuberculosis. TCRdb's copy holds only in-frame clones and misses some; the assay was immunoSEQ multiplex PCR. The data show fewer than 30,000 clones, 93% seen once. Germline V lookup: CDR1 SGHAT, CDR2 FQNNGV. The length of the CDR3 is 17 residues. J gave up 0 bases and V 2 bases, and 4 bases lay outside the gene matches. About this clone: Its antigen is as yet unknown.

Overall study results and limits: Smaller alpha distances in active tuberculosis partly reflected shorter CDR3-alpha lengths.

The source of this sequence is a donor aged 10 to 29 with latent tuberculosis or without tuberculosis infection. The rearrangement links TRBV11-2 to TRBJ2-1; TRBD2 matches 10 bases. The sequencing sample was made of PBMCs. CDR3 protein: CASSLHPSGSSYNEQFF. The CDR3, as DNA: TGTGCCAGCAGCTTACATCCTAGCGGGAGCTCCTACAATGAGCAGTTCTTC.